The TCR beta chain under discussion was sequenced for a study of T-cell reconstitution after alpha-beta-depleted transplantation in children. This clonotype was counted only a few times. The CDR3 is 17 residues long. J gave up 3 bases and V 5 bases, and 11 bases lay outside the gene matches. CDR1 DFQATT and CDR2 SNEGSKA come from the germline V gene (reference sequence). Unique molecular identifiers featured in how the TCRbeta library was prepared. TCRdb re-called the PCR reads with MiXCR, one entry per CDR3 protein. Here the sample spans about 640,000 distinct CDR3 sequences, around 17% being singletons.

Specimen: PBMCs from the stem cell graft donor, collected from the stem cell graft. The receptor's source is a human donor who donated a stem cell graft to a child with acute myeloid leukemia. This chain uses TRBV20-1 with TRBJ2-3; 13 bases agree with TRBD2. The CDR3 bases are TGCAGTGCTTCCTCCACTAGCGGGGGGGCCAAAACAGATACGCAGTATTTT. Its translation: CSASSTSGGAKTDTQYF.